The subject of this entry is one TCR beta chain. Each TCR library consumed about 3,700 ng of total RNA. cDNA was produced in eight separate reactions per sample. TCRdb reprocessed the 5' RACE reads, with one entry per CDR3 protein and no DNA. This sample lists approximately 400,000 distinct CDR3 sequences; its ten largest clones have 2% to 3%. The source of the sample is a study of monozygotic twins with inflammatory bowel disease. Germline values: CDR1 DFQATT, CDR2 SNEGSKA (reference sequence). This CDR3 spans 11 amino acids. The chain is built from TRBV20-1 and TRBJ1-2; lacking DNA, the TRBD1 call made by TCRdb goes unchecked. This TCR came from a human donor with ulcerative colitis or Crohn's disease, or a healthy co-twin of an affected twin (not recorded which). Sequenced input: blood. CDR3 amino acids: CSDRDNYGYTF.